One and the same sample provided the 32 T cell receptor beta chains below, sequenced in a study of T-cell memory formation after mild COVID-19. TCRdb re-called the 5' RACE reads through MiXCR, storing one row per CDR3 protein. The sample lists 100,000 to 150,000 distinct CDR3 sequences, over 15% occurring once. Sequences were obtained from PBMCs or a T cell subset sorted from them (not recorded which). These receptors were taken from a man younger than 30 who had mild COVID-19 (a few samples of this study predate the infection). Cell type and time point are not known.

The CDR3 DNA reads as TGCAGTGCTAGTCCAGGGGGAGGGAGCGAGCAGTACTTC. Protein sequence: CSASPGGGSEQYF. The rearrangement links TRBV20-1 to TRBJ2-7; D might be TRBD1 or TRBD2, each matching 7 bases. The CDR3 has 13 amino acids. V was trimmed by 3 bases and J by 6 bases, leaving 15 bases between them. Germline CDR1 reads DFQATT; CDR2 reads SNEGSKA (reference sequence).

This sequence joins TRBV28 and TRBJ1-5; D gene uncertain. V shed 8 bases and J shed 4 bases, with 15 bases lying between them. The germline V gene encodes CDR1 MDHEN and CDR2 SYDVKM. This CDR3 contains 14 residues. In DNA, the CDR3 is TGTGCCAGCGGCTCGGGATTTCTAAATCAGCCCCAGCATTTT. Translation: CASGSGFLNQPQHF.

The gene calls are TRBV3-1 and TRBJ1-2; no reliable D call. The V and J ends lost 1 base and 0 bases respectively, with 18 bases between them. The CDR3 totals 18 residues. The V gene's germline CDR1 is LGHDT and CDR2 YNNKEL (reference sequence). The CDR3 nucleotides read TGTGCCAGCAGCCAAGTATTCTCCTATACTAGACCTAACTATGGCTACACCTTC. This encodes CASSQVFSYTRPNYGYTF.

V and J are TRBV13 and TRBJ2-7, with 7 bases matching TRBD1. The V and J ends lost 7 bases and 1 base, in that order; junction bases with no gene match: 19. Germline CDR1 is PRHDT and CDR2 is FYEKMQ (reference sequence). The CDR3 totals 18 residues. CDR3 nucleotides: TGTGCCAGCATCGGGCCACGACAGGGAACAGCCGAGTCCTACGAGCAGTACTTC. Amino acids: CASIGPRQGTAESYEQYF.

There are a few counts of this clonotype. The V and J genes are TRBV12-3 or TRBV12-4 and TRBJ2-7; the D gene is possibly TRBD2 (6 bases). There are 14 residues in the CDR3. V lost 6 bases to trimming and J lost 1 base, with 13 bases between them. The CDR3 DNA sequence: TGTGCCAGCAGGCCTAAGGGGAGGTCCTACGAGCAGTACTTC. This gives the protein CASRPKGRSYEQYF.

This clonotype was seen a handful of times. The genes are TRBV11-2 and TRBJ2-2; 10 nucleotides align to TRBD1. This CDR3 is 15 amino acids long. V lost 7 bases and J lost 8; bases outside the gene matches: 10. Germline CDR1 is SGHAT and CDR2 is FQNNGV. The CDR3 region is CASNGQGGIGGELFF. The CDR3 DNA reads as TGTGCCAGCAACGGACAGGGGGGAATTGGTGGGGAGCTGTTTTTT.

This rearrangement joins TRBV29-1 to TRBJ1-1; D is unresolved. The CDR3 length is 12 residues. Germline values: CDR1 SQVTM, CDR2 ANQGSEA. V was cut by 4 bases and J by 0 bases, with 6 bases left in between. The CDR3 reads CSVARLNTEAFF. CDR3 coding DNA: TGCAGCGTTGCGAGGTTGAACACTGAAGCTTTCTTT.

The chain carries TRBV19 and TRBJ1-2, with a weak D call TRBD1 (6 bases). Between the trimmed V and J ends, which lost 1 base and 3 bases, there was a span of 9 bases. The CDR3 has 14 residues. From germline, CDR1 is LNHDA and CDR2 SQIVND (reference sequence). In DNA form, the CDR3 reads TGTGCCAGTAGTATAGGGACAGATTACTATGGCTACACCTTC. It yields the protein CASSIGTDYYGYTF.

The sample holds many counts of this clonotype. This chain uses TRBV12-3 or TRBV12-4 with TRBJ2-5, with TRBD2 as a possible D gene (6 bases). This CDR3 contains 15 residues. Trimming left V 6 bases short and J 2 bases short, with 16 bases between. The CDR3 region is CASSLMAGIQETQYF. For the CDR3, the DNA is TGTGCCAGCAGCCTAATGGCGGGGATACAAGAGACCCAGTACTTC.

This CDR3 is CASSVQLHSRGELFF. The CDR3 region has the DNA TGTGCCAGCAGCGTACAGCTCCACTCGCGGGGGGAGCTGTTTTTT. This sequence joins TRBV9 and TRBJ2-2; no clear D gene. The germline V gene encodes CDR1 SGDLS and CDR2 YYNGEE. The CDR3 spans 15 residues. V lost 1 base to trimming and J lost 8 bases, with 15 bases between them.

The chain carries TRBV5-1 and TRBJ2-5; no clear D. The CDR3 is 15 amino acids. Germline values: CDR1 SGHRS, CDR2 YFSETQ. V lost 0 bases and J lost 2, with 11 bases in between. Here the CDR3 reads CASSLAPVIQETQYF. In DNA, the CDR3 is TGCGCCAGCAGCTTGGCCCCGGTTATACAAGAGACCCAGTACTTC.

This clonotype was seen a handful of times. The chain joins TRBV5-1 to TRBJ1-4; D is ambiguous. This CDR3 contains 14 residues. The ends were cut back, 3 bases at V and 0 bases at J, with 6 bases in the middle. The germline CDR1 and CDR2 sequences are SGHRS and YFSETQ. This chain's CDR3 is CASSSDSTNEKLFF. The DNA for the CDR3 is TGCGCCAGCAGCTCCGACTCAACTAATGAAAAACTGTTTTTT.

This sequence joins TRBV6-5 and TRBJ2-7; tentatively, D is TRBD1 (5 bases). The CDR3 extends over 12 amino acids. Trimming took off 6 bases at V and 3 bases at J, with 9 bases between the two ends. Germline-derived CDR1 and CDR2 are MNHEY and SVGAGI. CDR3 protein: CASRGHCYEQYV. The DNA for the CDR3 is TGTGCCAGCAGAGGACACTGCTACGAGCAGTACGTC.

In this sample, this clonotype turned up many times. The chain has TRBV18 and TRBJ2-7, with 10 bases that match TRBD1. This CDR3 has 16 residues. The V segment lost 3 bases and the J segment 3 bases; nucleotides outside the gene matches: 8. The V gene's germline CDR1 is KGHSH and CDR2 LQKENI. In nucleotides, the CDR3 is TGTGCCAGCTCACCCCCTGGGACAGGGGCCCTCTACGAGCAGTACTTC. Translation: CASSPPGTGALYEQYF.

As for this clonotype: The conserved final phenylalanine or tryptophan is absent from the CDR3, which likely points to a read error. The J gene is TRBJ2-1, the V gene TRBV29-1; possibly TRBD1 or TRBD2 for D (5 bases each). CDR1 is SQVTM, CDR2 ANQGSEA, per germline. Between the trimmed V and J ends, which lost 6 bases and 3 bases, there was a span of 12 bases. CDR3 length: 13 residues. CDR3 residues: CSVGATNYNEQFL. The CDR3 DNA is TGCAGCGTCGGGGCGACGAACTACAATGAGCAGTTCTTA.

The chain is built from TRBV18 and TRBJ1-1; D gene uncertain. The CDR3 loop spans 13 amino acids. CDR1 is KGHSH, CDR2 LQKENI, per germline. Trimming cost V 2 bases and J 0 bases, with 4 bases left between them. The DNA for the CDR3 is TGTGCCAGCTCACCATCCGTGAACACTGAAGCTTTCTTT. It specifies CASSPSVNTEAFF.

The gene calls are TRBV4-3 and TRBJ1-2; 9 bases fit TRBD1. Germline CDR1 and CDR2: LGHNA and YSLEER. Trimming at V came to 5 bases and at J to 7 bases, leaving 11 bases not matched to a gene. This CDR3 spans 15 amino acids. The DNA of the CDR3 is TGCGCCAGCAGCGGGGCCTGGACAGGGGAACTTGGCTACACCTTC. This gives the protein CASSGAWTGELGYTF.

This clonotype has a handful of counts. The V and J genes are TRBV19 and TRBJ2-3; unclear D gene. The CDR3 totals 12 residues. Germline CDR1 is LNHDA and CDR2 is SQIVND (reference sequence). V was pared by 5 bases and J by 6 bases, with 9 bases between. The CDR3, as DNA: TGTGCCAGTAGTCCCCGGCGGGATACGCAGTATTTT. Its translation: CASSPRRDTQYF.

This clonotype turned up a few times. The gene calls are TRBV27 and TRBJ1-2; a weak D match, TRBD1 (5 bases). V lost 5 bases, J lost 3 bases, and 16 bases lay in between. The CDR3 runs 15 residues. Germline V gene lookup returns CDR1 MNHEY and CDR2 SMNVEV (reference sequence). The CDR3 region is CASSTAPTVHYGYTF. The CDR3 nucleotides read TGTGCCAGCAGTACGGCCCCGACAGTGCACTATGGCTACACCTTC.

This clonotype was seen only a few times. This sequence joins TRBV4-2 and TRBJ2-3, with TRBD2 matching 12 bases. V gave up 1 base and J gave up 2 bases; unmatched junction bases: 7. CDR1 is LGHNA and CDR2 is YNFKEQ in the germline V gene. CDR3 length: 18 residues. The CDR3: CASSQVRGLAGNTDTQYF. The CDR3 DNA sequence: TGTGCCAGCAGCCAAGTCCGAGGACTAGCGGGGAACACAGATACGCAGTATTTT.

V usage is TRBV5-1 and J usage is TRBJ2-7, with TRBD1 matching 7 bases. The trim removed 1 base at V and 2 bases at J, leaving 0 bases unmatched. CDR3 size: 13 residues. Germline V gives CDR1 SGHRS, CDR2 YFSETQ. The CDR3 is CASSLTGAYEQYF. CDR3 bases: TGCGCCAGCAGCTTGACAGGGGCCTACGAGCAGTACTTC.

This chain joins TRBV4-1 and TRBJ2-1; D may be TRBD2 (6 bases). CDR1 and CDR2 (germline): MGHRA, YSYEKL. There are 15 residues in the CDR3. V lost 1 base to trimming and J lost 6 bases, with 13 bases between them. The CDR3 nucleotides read TGCGCCAGCAGCCAAGTTGGGGGGAGTATCAATGAGCAGTTCTTC. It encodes CASSQVGGSINEQFF.

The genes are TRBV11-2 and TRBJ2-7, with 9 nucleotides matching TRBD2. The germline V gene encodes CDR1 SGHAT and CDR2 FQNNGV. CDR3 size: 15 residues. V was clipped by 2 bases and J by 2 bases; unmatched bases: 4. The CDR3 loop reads CASSLLSGGPYEQYF. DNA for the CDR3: TGTGCCAGCAGCTTATTGAGCGGGGGGCCCTACGAGCAGTACTTC.

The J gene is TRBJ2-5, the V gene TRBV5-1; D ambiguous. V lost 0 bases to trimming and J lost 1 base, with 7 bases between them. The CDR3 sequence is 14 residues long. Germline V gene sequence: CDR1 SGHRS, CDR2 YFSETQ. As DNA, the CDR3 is TGCGCCAGCAGCTTGGGGGTAACCCAAGAGACCCAGTACTTC. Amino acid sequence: CASSLGVTQETQYF. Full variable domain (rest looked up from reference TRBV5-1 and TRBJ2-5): KAGVTQTPRYLIKTRGQQVTLSCSPISGHRSVSWYQQTPGQGLQFLFEYFSETQRNKGNFPGRFSGRQFSNSRSEMNVSTLELGDSALYLCASSLGVTQETQYFGPGTRLLVL.

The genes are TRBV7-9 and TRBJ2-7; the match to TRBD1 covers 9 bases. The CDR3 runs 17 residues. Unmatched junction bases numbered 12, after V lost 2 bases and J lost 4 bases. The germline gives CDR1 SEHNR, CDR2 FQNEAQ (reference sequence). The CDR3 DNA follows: TGTGCCAGCAGCTTAAGTCGACAGGGGGTACGATCTTACGAGCAGTACTTC. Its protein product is CASSLSRQGVRSYEQYF. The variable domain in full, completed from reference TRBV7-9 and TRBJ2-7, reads DTGVSQNPRHKITKRGQNVTFRCDPISEHNRLYWYRQTLGQGPEFLTYFQNEAQLEKSRLLSDRFSAERPKGSFSTLEIQRTEQGDSAMYLCASSLSRQGVRSYEQYFGPGTRLTVT.

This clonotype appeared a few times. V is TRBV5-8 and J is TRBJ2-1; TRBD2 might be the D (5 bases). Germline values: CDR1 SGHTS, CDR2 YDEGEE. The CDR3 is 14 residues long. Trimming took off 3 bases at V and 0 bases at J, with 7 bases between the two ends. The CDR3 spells CASSSGSSYNEQFF. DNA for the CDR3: TGTGCCAGCAGCTCGGGGAGCTCCTACAATGAGCAGTTCTTC.

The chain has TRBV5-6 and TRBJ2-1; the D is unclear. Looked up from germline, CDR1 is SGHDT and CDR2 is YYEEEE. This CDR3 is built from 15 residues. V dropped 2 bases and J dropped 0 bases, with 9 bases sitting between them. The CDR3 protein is CASSFGPISYNEQFF. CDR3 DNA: TGTGCCAGCAGCTTTGGGCCTATCTCCTACAATGAGCAGTTCTTC. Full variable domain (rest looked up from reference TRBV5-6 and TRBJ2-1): DAGVTQSPTHLIKTRGQQVTLRCSPKSGHDTVSWYQQALGQGPQFIFQYYEEEERQRGNFPDRFSGHQFPNYSSELNVNALLLGDSALYLCASSFGPISYNEQFFGPGTRLTVL.

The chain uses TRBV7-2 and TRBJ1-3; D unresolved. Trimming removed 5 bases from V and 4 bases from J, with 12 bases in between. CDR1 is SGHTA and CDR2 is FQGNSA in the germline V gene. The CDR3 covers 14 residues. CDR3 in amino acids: CASSLMGLGNTIYF. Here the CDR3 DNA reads TGTGCCAGCAGCCTAATGGGCCTAGGAAACACCATATATTTT.

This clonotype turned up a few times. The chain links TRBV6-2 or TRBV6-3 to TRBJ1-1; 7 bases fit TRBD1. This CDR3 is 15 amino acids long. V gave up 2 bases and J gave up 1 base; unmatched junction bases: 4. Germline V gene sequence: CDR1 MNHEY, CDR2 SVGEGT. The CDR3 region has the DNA TGTGCCAGCAGTTACCTGGGACAGCCGAACACTGAAGCTTTCTTT. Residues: CASSYLGQPNTEAFF.

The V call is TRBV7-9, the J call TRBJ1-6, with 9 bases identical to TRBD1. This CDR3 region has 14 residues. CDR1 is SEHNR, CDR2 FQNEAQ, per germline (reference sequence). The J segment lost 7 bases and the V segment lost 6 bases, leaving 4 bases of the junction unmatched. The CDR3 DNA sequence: TGTGCCAGCAGTTTCGGGACAGGGAATTCACCCCTCCACTTT. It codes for CASSFGTGNSPLHF.

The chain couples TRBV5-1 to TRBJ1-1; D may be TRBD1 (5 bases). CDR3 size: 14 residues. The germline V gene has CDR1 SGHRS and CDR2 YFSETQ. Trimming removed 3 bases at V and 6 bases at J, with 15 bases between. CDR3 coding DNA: TGCGCCAGCAGCTCCCTCGGCTGGGGGTCTGAAGCTTTCTTT. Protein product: CASSSLGWGSEAFF.

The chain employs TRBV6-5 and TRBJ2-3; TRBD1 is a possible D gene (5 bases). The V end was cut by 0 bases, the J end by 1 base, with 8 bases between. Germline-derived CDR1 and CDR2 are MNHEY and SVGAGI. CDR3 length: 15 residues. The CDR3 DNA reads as TGTGCCAGCAGTTACTCCAGGGTAGGCACAGATACGCAGTATTTT. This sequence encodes CASSYSRVGTDTQYF.